The T cell receptor beta chain described here comes from a study of graft-versus-host responses after intestinal transplantation (dated by TCRdb to about 2021). Concerning the study at large: Recipients received multivisceral, liver-intestinal, or isolated intestinal transplants. To identify alloreactive clones, pre-transplant mixed lymphocyte reaction products were sequenced and then compared with unstimulated pre-transplant donor and recipient T cells. Bulk TCR-beta CDR3 sequencing was used to track graft-versus-host and host-versus-graft alloreactive T cell clones in the graft, circulation and bone marrow after intestinal transplantation. Donor T cell macrochimerism was defined as a peak of at least 4% donor T cells among recipient peripheral blood mononuclear cells. Rather than going through the commercial service, samples from a few later patients were sequenced in-house on an Illumina MiSeq and processed with MiXCR. Anti-thymocyte globulin induction was given to all recipients, followed by maintenance tacrolimus and steroids for two to three years. The cohort enrolled 20 to 25 intestinal transplant recipients including one retransplant, and a few patients lacking pretransplant specimens were excluded. Results and caveats for the whole study, not just this receptor: The conclusions were limited by the relatively low number and heterogeneity of the intestinal transplant patients. Early after transplant, declines in HvG clones were associated with peak levels of circulating GvH clones. GvH clones were found in recipient bone marrow, and some of the GvH clones appeared earlier in ileal mucosa or blood, which is consistent with an intestinal mucosal origin. In the allografts of patients with donor T cell macrochimerism, GvH to HvG T cell clonal ratios were high.

Sequences GTSNPN (CDR1) and SVGIG (CDR2) are obtained from the germline V gene (reference sequence). The CDR3 goes from the cysteine to the phenylalanine over 16 residues. CDR3 DNA is the only sequence kept; it has 48 bases, read in frame from the first base. V is clipped by 0 bases and J by 3 bases, and the sequence between their germline boundaries is 18 bases long. According to the study, the label for this sample's time point signals: cells obtained before transplantation from donor or recipient. CD3+CD4+ and CD3+CD8+ populations were FACS-sorted from unstimulated pre-transplant donor and recipient cells taken from spleen or lymph nodes. Library preparation was by the immunoSEQ multiplex PCR assay. In most patients, genomic DNA was isolated using the Qiagen DNeasy Blood and Tissue Kit and sent frozen to Adaptive Biotechnologies for TCR sequencing. For most patients, high-throughput TCR-beta CDR3 sequencing of genomic DNA was performed by Adaptive Biotechnologies. In the source study's methods: TCR sequencing data were retrieved from Adaptive's ImmunoSEQ software for around 20 patients, whereas three other patients were processed with MiXCR and VDJtools. To correct CD4 versus CD8 sorting errors, sequences present in both subsets at a frequency ratio below 5:1 were removed. Because the origin of CDR3 nucleotide sequences shared between donor and recipient could not be assigned, those sequences were removed. At least 2-fold expansion over unstimulated cells and a minimum CFSE-low frequency of 0.002% (template counts) or 0.001% (read counts) were required for clones to be classified as alloreactive. Clones detected in sequenced pre-transplant spleen, lymph node, or MLR CFSE-low populations of the donor or recipient were defined as mappable. Cumulative frequency of alloreactive clones was calculated as a percentage of all sequences weighted by copy number. TCRdb stores this immuneACCESS table with in-frame sequences only. Part of the clones is absent; in the studies checked, under half of the shortfall reflects unresolved V genes, and no reason is known for the rest. V and J calls and clone size are given by that table; D and trimming were obtained from the DNA. This sample lists 80,000 to 100,000 clones; around 90% were detected once. Together, the top ten hold roughly 0.17% of the sample.

Note on this clone: Its antigen has not been determined. Base qualities are not provided; no much larger clone lies one nucleotide away.

The rearranged segments are TRBV30 and TRBJ2-7; TRBD2 is a weak D gene call, 7 bases matching. The source material was unstimulated CD4+ T cells sorted from spleen or lymph node cells, sampled before intestinal transplant. This receptor was obtained from a human donor who received an intestinal transplant. The nucleotide sequence reads as follows: TGTGCCTGGAGTGTTCTAGGAGGGGGGGATTACTACGAGCAGTACTTC. Translated, this is CAWSVLGGGDYYEQYF.